Detailed here is one T cell receptor beta chain. This CDR3 comprises 15 residues. Germline CDR1 SGHRS, CDR2 YFSETQ. TCRdb re-called the 5' RACE reads; one entry per CDR3 protein, DNA not given. This table lists 85,000 to 110,000 distinct CDR3 sequences. The data stem from a study of monozygotic twins with inflammatory bowel disease. Sequenced material: blood. This chain uses TRBV5-1 with TRBJ2-3. This TCR came from a human donor with ulcerative colitis or Crohn's disease, or a healthy co-twin of an affected twin (not recorded which). The CDR3 sequence is CASSLPSPPTDTQYF.